Shown below are 15 T cell receptor beta chains from a single sample sequenced in a study of T cell clonality in common variable immunodeficiency. Clones were sequenced by immunoSEQ multiplex PCR, and TCRdb holds only the in-frame ones, with some missing. The specimen has tens of thousands of clones, none found just once. Source material: peripheral blood mononuclear cells. These receptors all stem from a person aged 18-70 years in good health.

This clone was seen many times. The read stops 3 residues short of the end of the CDR3; the missing end is completed from the germline J gene. V usage is TRBV20-1 and J usage is TRBJ1-2, with D hard to call. V lost 1 base, J lost 5 bases, and 14 bases lay in between. There are 14 residues in the CDR3. CDR1 DFQATT and CDR2 SNEGSKA come from the germline V gene (reference sequence). CDR3 DNA (partial): TGCAGTGCTAGAGTAAACAGCTTAGTGTATGGC. Translated, it gives CSARVNSLVYG. The CDR3 in full is CSARVNSLVYGYTF.

In this sample, this clone turned up many times. The observed sequence ends 3 residues before the CDR3 terminus, with the missing tail filled in from the germline J gene. The genes are TRBV7-2 and TRBJ2-6; D possibly corresponds to TRBD2 (6 bases). Germline CDR1 and CDR2: SGHTA and FQGNSA. This CDR3 contains 16 residues. Trimming stripped 0 bases from V and 0 bases from J, with 6 bases between. This chain's CDR3 is CASSLAGGSGANVLTF. CDR3 bases read: TGTGCCAGCAGCTTAGCCGGGGGCTCTGGGGCCAACGTC.

In this sample, this clone turned up many times. The DNA ends 3 residues before the CDR3 does, and the rest of the CDR3 is filled in from the germline J gene. This sequence joins TRBV7-2 and TRBJ2-5; D may be TRBD1 (6 bases). Germline CDR1 and CDR2: SGHTA and FQGNSA. V dropped 7 bases and J dropped 1 base, with 13 bases sitting between them. This CDR3 is built from 14 residues. CDR3: CASNVRGSQETQYF. The CDR3 bases that were read are TGTGCCAGCAACGTAAGGGGGTCCCAAGAGACC.

This clone has at least ten counts. The read falls 3 residues short of the CDR3 end, and the missing part is taken from the germline J gene. The chain is built from TRBV7-2 and TRBJ1-1; D call uncertain. Germline V CDR1 and CDR2: SGHTA, FQGNSA. V was trimmed by 5 bases and J by 2 bases, leaving 12 bases between them. This CDR3 comprises 14 residues. The CDR3 DNA, read in part, is TGTGCCAGCAGCCTCTACAGAGCTAACACTGAA. Protein product: CASSLYRANTE. The whole CDR3 region reads CASSLYRANTEAFF.

This clone was seen many times. The sequenced fragment ends 3 residues before the CDR3 boundary, so the rest is inferred from the germline J gene. The J gene is TRBJ2-3, the V gene TRBV20-1; 9 bases are shared with TRBD1. J gave up 5 bases and V 7 bases, and 13 bases lay outside the gene matches. Germline V lookup: CDR1 DFQATT, CDR2 SNEGSKA (reference sequence). The CDR3 is made up of 15 amino acids. The CDR3 protein is CSGLDGQGFVDTQYF. The CDR3 bases that were read are TGCAGTGGCCTCGACGGACAGGGGTTTGTAGATACG.

In its sample, this clone was seen many times. The read ends 3 residues shy of where the CDR3 ends; the end is completed using the germline J gene. This chain joins TRBV2 and TRBJ2-1, with 9 bases lining up with TRBD2. The length of the CDR3 is 14 residues. Unmatched junction bases numbered 10, after V lost 11 bases and J lost 5 bases. Germline V lookup: CDR1 SNHLY, CDR2 FYNNEI. CDR3 in amino acids: CASLGLAGHNEQFF. The CDR3 bases that were read are TGTGCCTCCCTCGGGCTAGCGGGACACAATGAG.

This clone has ten or more counts. The read terminates 3 residues ahead of where the CDR3 ends, so the germline J gene completes it. This chain links TRBV18 with TRBJ2-7; 11 positions match TRBD1. V shed 4 bases, J shed 6 bases, and the junction held 17 bases outside the gene matches. This CDR3 is built from 18 residues. Germline loops: CDR1 KGHSH, CDR2 LQKENI. CDR3 DNA, as far as it was read: TGTGCCAGCTCACGTGGACAGGGGGCCACTGCGAGAACGGTCGAG. This sequence encodes CASSRGQGATARTVE. The CDR3 in its entirety is CASSRGQGATARTVEQYF.

This clone was seen repeatedly, ten times or more. The CDR3 end falls 3 residues outside the read, so it is completed with the germline J gene. The V and J genes are TRBV2 and TRBJ1-2; 8 positions agree with TRBD1. This CDR3 is built from 13 residues. From germline, CDR1 is SNHLY and CDR2 FYNNEI. J lost 1 base, V lost 10 bases, and 5 bases had no gene match. CDR3 DNA, as far as it was read: TGTGCCACCTCGACAGGGGATAACTATGGC. Translating gives CATSTGDNYG. The whole CDR3 is CATSTGDNYGYTF.

This clone has more than one count but fewer than ten. The observed sequence ends 3 residues before the CDR3 terminus, with the missing tail filled in from the germline J gene. The chain has TRBV5-1 and TRBJ2-7; 7 bases align to TRBD2. The ends lost 4 bases at V and 1 base at J; junction bases unmatched: 2. Germline CDR1 SGHRS, CDR2 YFSETQ. The CDR3 contains 13 residues. Incomplete CDR3 DNA: TGCGCCAGCAGCCCGGGGGGATCCTACGAG. Amino acid sequence: CASSPGGSYE. The full CDR3 is CASSPGGSYEQYF.

This clone was recorded many times. The read stops 3 residues short of the end of the CDR3; the missing end is completed from the germline J gene. The V call is TRBV5-1, the J call TRBJ1-2; D gene uncertain. The CDR3 runs to 15 residues. The V gene lost 0 bases and the J gene lost 2 bases, with 11 bases spanning the gap. CDR1 is SGHRS and CDR2 is YFSETQ in the germline V gene. The CDR3 bases that were read are TGCGCCAGCAGCTTGGTTCCCCTCCAGAACTATGGC. It yields the protein CASSLVPLQNYG. The full CDR3 reads CASSLVPLQNYGYTF. The full variable domain, in which reference TRBV5-1 and TRBJ1-2 provide the parts outside the CDR3, is KAGVTQTPRYLIKTRGQQVTLSCSPISGHRSVSWYQQTPGQGLQFLFEYFSETQRNKGNFPGRFSGRQFSNSRSEMNVSTLELGDSALYLCASSLVPLQNYGYTFGSGTRLTVV.

As for this clone: The read halts 3 residues ahead of the CDR3 end, with the missing end drawn from the germline J gene. The chain recombines TRBV19 with TRBJ1-2; 12 bases are shared with TRBD1. Germline V lookup: CDR1 LNHDA, CDR2 SQIVND (reference sequence). The length of the CDR3 is 18 residues. The CDR3 is CASSIGHPGQGAYNDYTF. CDR3 bases read: TGTGCCAGTAGTATAGGCCACCCGGGACAGGGGGCTTACAATGAC.

This clone was detected many times. Coverage ceases 3 residues before the CDR3 finishes, and the germline J gene fills in the end. The chain recombines TRBV20-1 with TRBJ1-1; D might be TRBD1 (6 bases). The germline CDR1 and CDR2 sequences are DFQATT and SNEGSKA (reference sequence). The V end was cut by 1 base, the J end by 0 bases, with 15 bases between. The CDR3 sequence is 16 residues long. The CDR3 bases that were read are TGCAGTGCTAGAGGAATCGGGGGGCAGGTGAACACTGAA. It yields the protein CSARGIGGQVNTE. The CDR3 in its entirety is CSARGIGGQVNTEAFF.

This clone was found a few times. The read terminates 3 residues before the CDR3 end, so the remaining end is supplied by the germline J gene. The chain joins TRBV11-2 to TRBJ1-1, with D possibly being TRBD1 (5 bases). The CDR3 loop spans 14 amino acids. From germline, CDR1 is SGHAT and CDR2 FQNNGV. Trimming cost V 6 bases and J 4 bases, with 15 bases left between them. The part of the CDR3 DNA that was read is TGTGCCAGCAGGGACCTAGGGGTTCGCACTGAA. It codes for CASRDLGVRTE. The complete CDR3 protein is CASRDLGVRTEAFF.

This clone was recorded many times. Coverage ceases 3 residues before the CDR3 finishes, and the germline J gene fills in the end. The chain couples TRBV12-3 or TRBV12-4 to TRBJ2-7; no reliable D call. Trimming took off 1 base at V and 3 bases at J, with 7 bases between the two ends. The CDR3 contains 13 residues. CDR3 residues: CASSLGSNYEQYF. CDR3 bases read: TGTGCCAGCAGTTTAGGCAGTAACTACGAG.

This clone was seen at least ten times. The read terminates 3 residues ahead of where the CDR3 ends, so the germline J gene completes it. The rearrangement uses TRBV20-1 and TRBJ2-7; 9 bases match TRBD2. The V segment lost 0 bases and the J segment 5 bases; nucleotides outside the gene matches: 8. Germline V gene data show CDR1 as DFQATT and CDR2 as SNEGSKA (reference sequence). This CDR3 region has 15 residues. The CDR3: CSARDMAGGLNEQYF. The CDR3 DNA, read in part, is TGCAGTGCTAGAGATATGGCGGGAGGGCTGAACGAG.